The clone carrying this T cell receptor beta chain appeared once. The data were obtained in a study of blood T cell repertoires in COVID-19. Study in general: COVID-19 samples, acute and convalescent, were from the United States, Italy and Spain. PBMCs, B-cell-depleted T cells, or T cells provided the cDNA or gDNA that made up the material.

The germline CDR1 and CDR2 sequences are MRHNA and SNTAGT. Trimming left V 0 bases short and J 6 bases short, with 5 bases between. The CDR3 has 13 residues. Original handling: Reference gene primers were amplified, and this amplification served to estimate nucleated cell counts. Sequencing was performed with immunoSEQ multiplex PCR; in TCRdb, only in-frame clones are kept and a portion is missing. That table gives V, J and clone size, and the DNA gave D and trimming. The sample has 200,000 or so clones, around 83% seen once. This chain links TRBV6-4 with TRBJ2-2; D not certain. The source of this sequence is a man between 35 and 55 years old who had recovered from COVID-19. Sequenced sample: peripheral blood. CDR3 in amino acids: CASSDSVAGELFF. CDR3 coding DNA: TGTGCCAGCAGTGACTCTGTAGCCGGGGAGCTGTTTTTT.